This TCR beta chain is drawn from a study of cytomegalovirus exposure and HLA in healthy donors. Study summary: Among 150 million to 200 million T cells, an earlier analysis found 117 million unique TCR beta sequences.

Study-level results: Analyzed later, association rates of TCRs varied across HLA loci, with DRB1 most and HLA-C fewest. Presence/absence analyses rested on an assumption that sequencing depth was roughly uniform across donors. Rare TCR sequences dominated, though some public TCRs recurred in many donors.

Primers included in the PCR were 60 Vbeta and 13 Jbeta primers. Sequencing used immunoSEQ multiplex PCR; TCRdb keeps in-frame clones, though not all of them. Of around 110,000 clones in the sample, approximately 81% were seen once. Of note for this clone: Its antigen is unidentified.

V was cut by 5 bases and J by 4 bases, with 12 bases left in between. The CDR3 extends over 15 amino acids. Germline V CDR1 and CDR2: SGHVS, FQNEAQ. The TCR sequence derives from a woman in her late teens or twenties in good health and CMV-seropositive. The chain is built from TRBV7-8 and TRBJ2-6; a weak D match, TRBD1 (5 bases). Material for sequencing was PBMCs. This chain's CDR3 is CASSATGSGANVLTF. In nucleotides, the CDR3 is TGTGCCAGCAGCGCTACAGGTTCCGGGGCCAACGTCCTGACTTTC. Variable domain in full (rest from reference TRBV7-8 and TRBJ2-6): GAGVSQSPRYKVAKRGQDVALRCDPISGHVSLFWYQQALGQGPEFLTYFQNEAQLDKSGLPSDRFFAERPEGSVSTLKIQRTQQEDSAVYLCASSATGSGANVLTFGAGSRLTVL.